The T cell receptor beta chain described here comes from a study of blood T cell repertoires in COVID-19. Study at large: Samples of COVID-19 (acute and convalescent) were obtained from the United States, Italy and Spain.

As originally analysed: The assay estimated nucleated cells by amplifying reference gene primers. Assay: immunoSEQ multiplex PCR; the TCRdb copy retains only in-frame clones and omits some. That table supplies the V and J calls and clone size; D and trimming were determined from the DNA. The sample carries fewer than 90,000 clones, approximately 80% recorded once. Germline CDR1 SSHAT, CDR2 FNYEAQ (reference sequence). The CDR3 runs 16 residues. V lost 1 base and J lost 0; bases outside the gene matches: 3. The sample taken for sequencing was peripheral blood. The chain couples TRBV7-7 to TRBJ1-3; 7 bases fit TRBD1. The sequence was obtained from a man aged 45-60 years with acute or convalescent COVID-19. The CDR3 protein is CASSLDDRASGNTIYF. CDR3 bases: TGTGCCAGCAGCTTAGACGACAGGGCCTCTGGAAACACCATATATTTT.